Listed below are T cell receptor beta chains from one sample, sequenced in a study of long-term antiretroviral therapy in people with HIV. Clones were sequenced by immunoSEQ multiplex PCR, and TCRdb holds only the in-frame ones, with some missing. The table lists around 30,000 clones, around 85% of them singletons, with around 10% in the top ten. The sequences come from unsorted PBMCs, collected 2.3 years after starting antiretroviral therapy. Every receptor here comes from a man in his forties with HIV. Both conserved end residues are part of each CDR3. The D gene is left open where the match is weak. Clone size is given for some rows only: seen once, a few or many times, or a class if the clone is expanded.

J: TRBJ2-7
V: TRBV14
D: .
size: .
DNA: TGTGCCAGCAGCCAAGATCAGGGAGCCTACGAGCAGTACTTC
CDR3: CASSQDQGAYEQYF

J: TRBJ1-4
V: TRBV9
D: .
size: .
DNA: TGTGCCAGCAGTGCCAGGGGCCACGGGGGGGAAAAACTGTTTTTT
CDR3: CASSARGHGGEKLFF

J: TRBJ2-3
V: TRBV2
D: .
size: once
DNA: TGTGCCAGCAGTAGGACTTCAGATACGCAGTATTTT
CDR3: CASSRTSDTQYF

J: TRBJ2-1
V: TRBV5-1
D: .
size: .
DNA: TGCGCCAGCAGCTTCACTAATGAGCAGTTCTTC
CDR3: CASSFTNEQFF

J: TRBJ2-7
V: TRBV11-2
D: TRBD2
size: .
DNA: TGTGCCAGCTGGACTAGCGGGAGCTCCTACGAGCAGTACTTC
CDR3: CASWTSGSSYEQYF

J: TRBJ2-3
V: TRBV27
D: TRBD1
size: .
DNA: TGTGCCAGCAGTTCGGGACAGGGGGCGACAGATACGCAGTATTTT
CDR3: CASSSGQGATDTQYF

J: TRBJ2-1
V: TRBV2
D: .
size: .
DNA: TGTGCCAGCAGTGAAATGGGGCTTCGGCTAGACAATGAGCAGTTCTTC
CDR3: CASSEMGLRLDNEQFF

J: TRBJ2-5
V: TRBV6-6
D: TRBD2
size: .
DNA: TGTGCCAGTCGCGCGGGGGTAGGCGACGAGACCCAGTACTTC
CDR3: CASRAGVGDETQYF

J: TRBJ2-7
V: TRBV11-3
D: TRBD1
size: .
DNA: TGTGCCAGCAGCTCTGAGGGACAGGGGTCCTACGAGCAGTACTTC
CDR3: CASSSEGQGSYEQYF

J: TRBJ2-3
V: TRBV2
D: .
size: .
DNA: TGTGCCAGCGGGAGGATCGCAGATACGCAGTATTTT
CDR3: CASGRIADTQYF